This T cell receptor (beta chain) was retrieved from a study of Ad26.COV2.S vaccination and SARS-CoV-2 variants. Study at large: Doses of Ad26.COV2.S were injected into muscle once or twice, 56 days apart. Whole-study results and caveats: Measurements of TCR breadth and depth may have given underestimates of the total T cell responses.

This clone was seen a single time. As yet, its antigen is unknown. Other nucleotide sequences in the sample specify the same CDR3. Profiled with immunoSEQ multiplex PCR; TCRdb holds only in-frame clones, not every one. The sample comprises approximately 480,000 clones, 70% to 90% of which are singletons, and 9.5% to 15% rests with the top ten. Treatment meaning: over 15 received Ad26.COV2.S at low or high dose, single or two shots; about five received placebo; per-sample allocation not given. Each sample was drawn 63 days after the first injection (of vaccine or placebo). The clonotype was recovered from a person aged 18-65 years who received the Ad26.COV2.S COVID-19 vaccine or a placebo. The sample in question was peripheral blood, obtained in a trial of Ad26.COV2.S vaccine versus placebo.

The CDR3 loop reads CASSLAGGTGELFF. The CDR3 region has the DNA TGTGCCAGCAGCTTGGCAGGGGGGACCGGGGAGCTGTTTTTT. The chain combines TRBV5-4 with TRBJ2-2, with D tentatively TRBD1 (7 bases). Trimming left V 0 bases short and J 5 bases short, with 8 bases between. CDR1 is SGHNT and CDR2 is YYREEE in the germline V gene (reference sequence). The CDR3 consists of 14 residues.